The T cell receptor (beta chain) described here comes from a study of blood T cell repertoires in COVID-19 (dated by TCRdb to between 2020 and 2021). Concerning the study at large: Collaborator samples came from the United States, Italy and Spain and covered acute and convalescent phases of COVID-19. The dataset comprised deeply sampled blood TCRbeta repertoires from subjects exposed to, actively infected with, or recovered from COVID-19. A de-identified subject ID, COVID-19 status, age in years and sex were almost always included in the sample metadata. A freely available public database, intended as a resource for researchers studying the immune response to SARS-CoV-2, is where the repertoires were released. Where available, HLA class I and class II types were obtained from metadata supplied by the sample provider rather than from assay-based typing. The prospective study material was composed of cDNA or gDNA derived from T cells, B-cell-depleted T cells, or PBMCs. The samples were drawn from two sources: the first 160 participants of the ongoing ImmuneRACE study, and 1,000 to 1,500 subjects contributed by 6 global collaborators. Broad study findings and their caveats: The amount of clinical and demographic metadata varied by source and participant and was provided uncurated.

Each collaborating institution followed its own protocols to collect whole blood in K2EDTA tubes. For TCRbeta analysis, collaborator samples were shipped as frozen whole blood, as isolated PBMCs, or as DNA extracted from either sample type. From the cysteine up to the phenylalanine, the CDR3 has a length of 14 residues. The only DNA kept is the CDR3, 42 bases in frame from the first base. Trimmed from V: 7 bases; trimmed from J: 6 bases; junction bases lacking a gene match: 9. CDR1 and CDR2 are read off the germline V gene as MDHEN and SYDVKM. TCRbeta CDR3 regions were amplified from genomic DNA by means of the immunoSEQ Assay, a bias-controlled multiplex PCR. Under the source paper's analysis protocol: The number of nucleated cells in each sample was estimated by amplification of reference gene primers within the assay. To quantify the absolute abundance of each unique TCRbeta CDR3 rearrangement, sequence reads were collapsed and filtered. Productive Simpson clonality was computed per sample as the square root of Simpson's diversity index over productive rearrangements. Sourced from immuneACCESS, this table was stored by TCRdb with only in-frame sequences that have V and J called. A share of the clones is absent; for the studies checked, an unresolved V gene accounts for under half, and the remainder has no known explanation. Clonal size and the V and J genes are those of that table, whereas D and trimming came from the DNA. Recorded for this sample are fewer than 80,000 clones; roughly nine tenths of them occurred a single time. Jointly, the top ten make up roughly 8.5% of the sample.

About this clone: It lacks a known antigen. Base quality data are lacking; no much larger clone is found one base away.

The receptor comes from a man aged 25 to 40 with acute or convalescent COVID-19. Sequenced input: peripheral blood. The V and J genes are TRBV28 and TRBJ2-3; TRBD2 fits 8 bases in the junction. The CDR3 amino acid sequence is: CASMDSGIPDTQYF. The nucleotide sequence reads TGTGCCAGCATGGATAGCGGGATACCTGATACGCAGTATTTT.